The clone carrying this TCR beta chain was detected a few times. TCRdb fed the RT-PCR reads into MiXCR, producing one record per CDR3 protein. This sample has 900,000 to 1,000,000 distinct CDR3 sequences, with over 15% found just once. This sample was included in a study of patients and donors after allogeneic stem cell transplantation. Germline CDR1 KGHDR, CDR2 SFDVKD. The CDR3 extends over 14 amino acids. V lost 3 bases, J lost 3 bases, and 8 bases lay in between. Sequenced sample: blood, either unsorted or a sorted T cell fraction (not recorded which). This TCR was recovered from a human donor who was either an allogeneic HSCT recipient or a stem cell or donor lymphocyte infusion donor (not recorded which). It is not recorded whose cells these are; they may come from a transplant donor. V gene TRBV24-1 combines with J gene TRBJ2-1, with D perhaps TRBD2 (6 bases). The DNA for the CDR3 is TGTGCCACCAGTGATAGGCGGGGCTACAATGAGCAGTTCTTC. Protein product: CATSDRRGYNEQFF.